This T cell receptor (beta chain) emerged from a study of T cell changes during pregnancy in multiple sclerosis. Libraries were prepared by immunoSEQ multiplex PCR; TCRdb keeps only in-frame clonotypes and omits some of them. The sample lists 130,000 or so clones; roughly 92% were seen once. This CDR3 comprises 15 residues. Per the germline V gene, CDR1 is SGHTA and CDR2 is FQGNSA. Remarks on this clone: The junction departs from germline at one end; a sequencing error may be responsible.

V gene TRBV7-2 combines with J gene TRBJ1-1; D may be TRBD1 (5 bases). This TCR was sampled from a female donor with multiple sclerosis, enrolled in a pregnancy study. The starting material was peripheral blood, obtained before pregnancy. CDR3 nucleotide sequence: TGTGCCAGCAGCCTGCGGGGAGGGGCGAACAGTGAAGCTTTCTTT. Residues: CASSLRGGANSEAFF.